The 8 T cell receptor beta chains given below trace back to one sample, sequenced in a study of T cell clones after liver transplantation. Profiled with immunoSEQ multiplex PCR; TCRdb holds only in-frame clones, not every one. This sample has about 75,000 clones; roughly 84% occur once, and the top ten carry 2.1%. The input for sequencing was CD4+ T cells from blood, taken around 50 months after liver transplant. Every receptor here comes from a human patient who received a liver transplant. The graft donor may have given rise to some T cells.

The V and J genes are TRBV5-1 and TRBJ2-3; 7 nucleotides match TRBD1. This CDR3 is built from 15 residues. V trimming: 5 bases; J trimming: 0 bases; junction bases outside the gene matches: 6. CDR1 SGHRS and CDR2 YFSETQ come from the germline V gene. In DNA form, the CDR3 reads TGCGCCAGCAGGTACCGGGACAGAAGCACAGATACGCAGTATTTT. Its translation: CASRYRDRSTDTQYF. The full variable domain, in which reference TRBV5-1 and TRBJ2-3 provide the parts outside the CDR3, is KAGVTQTPRYLIKTRGQQVTLSCSPISGHRSVSWYQQTPGQGLQFLFEYFSETQRNKGNFPGRFSGRQFSNSRSEMNVSTLELGDSALYLCASRYRDRSTDTQYFGPGTRLTVL.

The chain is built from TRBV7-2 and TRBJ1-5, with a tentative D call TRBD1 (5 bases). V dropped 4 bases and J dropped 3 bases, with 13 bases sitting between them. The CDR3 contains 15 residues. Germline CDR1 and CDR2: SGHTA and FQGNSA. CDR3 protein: CASSSAGGNNQPQHF. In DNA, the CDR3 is TGTGCCAGCAGCTCCGCGGGGGGTAACAATCAGCCCCAGCATTTT.

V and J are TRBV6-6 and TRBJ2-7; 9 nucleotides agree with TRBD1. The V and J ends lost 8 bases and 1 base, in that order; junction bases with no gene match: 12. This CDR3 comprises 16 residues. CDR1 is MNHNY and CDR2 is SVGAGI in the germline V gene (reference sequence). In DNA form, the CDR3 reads TGTGCCAGCTCTCCGAACCGGGACAGGGAATCCTACGAGCAGTACTTC. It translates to CASSPNRDRESYEQYF.

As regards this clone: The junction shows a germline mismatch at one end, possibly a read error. The DNA of the CDR3 is TGTGCCAGCAGTACAGGGTCTAGTAATAAATCACCCCTCCACTTT. It specifies CASSTGSSNKSPLHF. This sequence joins TRBV6-6 and TRBJ1-6; the D gene is possibly TRBD1 (6 bases). This CDR3 is built from 15 residues. CDR1 and CDR2 from the germline V gene are MNHNY and SVGAGI (reference sequence).

The CDR3 bases are TGTGCCAGCAGTTACATCCCTCCTGAAAAACTGTTTTTT. Amino acids: CASSYIPPEKLFF. This sequence joins TRBV6-6 and TRBJ1-4, with no clear D. The CDR3 length is 13 residues. The V and J ends lost 2 bases and 7 bases respectively, with 8 bases between them. CDR1 MNHNY and CDR2 SVGAGI come from the germline V gene (reference sequence).

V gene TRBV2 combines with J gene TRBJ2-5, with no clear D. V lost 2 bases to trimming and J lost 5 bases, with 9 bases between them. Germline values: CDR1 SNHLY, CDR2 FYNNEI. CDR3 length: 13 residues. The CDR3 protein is CASSENLVETQYF. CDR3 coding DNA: TGTGCCAGCAGTGAAAACTTAGTTGAGACCCAGTACTTC. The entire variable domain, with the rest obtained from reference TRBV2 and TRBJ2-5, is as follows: EPEVTQTPSHQVTQMGQEVILRCVPISNHLYFYWYRQILGQKVEFLVSFYNNEISEKSEIFDDQFSVERPDGSNFTLKIRSTKLEDSAMYFCASSENLVETQYFGPGTRLLVL.

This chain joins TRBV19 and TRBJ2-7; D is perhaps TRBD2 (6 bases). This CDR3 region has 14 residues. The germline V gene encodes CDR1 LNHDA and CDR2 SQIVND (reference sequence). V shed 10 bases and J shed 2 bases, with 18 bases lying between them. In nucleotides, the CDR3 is TGTGCCACAACAAGGGGCGGGGAACCCTACGAGCAGTACTTC. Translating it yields CATTRGGEPYEQYF.

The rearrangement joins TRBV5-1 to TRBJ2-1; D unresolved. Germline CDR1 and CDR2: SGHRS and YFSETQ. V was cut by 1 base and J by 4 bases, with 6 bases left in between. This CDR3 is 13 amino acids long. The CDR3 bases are TGCGCCAGCAGCTTGACGACGTACAATGAGCAGTTCTTC. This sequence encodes CASSLTTYNEQFF.